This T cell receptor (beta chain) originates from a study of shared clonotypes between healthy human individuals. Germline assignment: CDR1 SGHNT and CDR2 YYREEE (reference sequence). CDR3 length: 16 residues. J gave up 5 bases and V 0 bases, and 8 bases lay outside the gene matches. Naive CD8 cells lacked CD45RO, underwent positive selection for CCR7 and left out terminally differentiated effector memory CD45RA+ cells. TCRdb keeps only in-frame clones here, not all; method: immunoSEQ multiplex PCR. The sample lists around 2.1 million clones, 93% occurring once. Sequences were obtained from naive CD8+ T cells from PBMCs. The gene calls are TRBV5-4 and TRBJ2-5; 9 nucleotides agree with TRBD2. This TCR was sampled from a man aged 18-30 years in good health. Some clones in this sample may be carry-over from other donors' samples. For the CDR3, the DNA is TGTGCCAGCAGCTTGGCTCCAGCGGGAGGCGGGGAGACCCAGTACTTC. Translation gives CASSLAPAGGGETQYF.